This TCR beta chain comes out of a study of EBV T-cell therapy then PD-1 blockade in nasopharyngeal carcinoma (dated by TCRdb to the early 2020s). The Qiagen DNeasy Kit was used to extract genomic DNA from the sorted cells. The immunoSEQ platform was used for deep sequencing of the TCR beta chain. As for how the authors treated the data: The immunoSEQ Analyzer software was used to analyze the repertoire data. TCRdb retrieved this table from immuneACCESS and kept in-frame rearrangements only. Not all clones are present; in checked studies, unresolved V genes account for under half, and no reason is known for the remainder. D and trimming come from the DNA, and the V and J calls and clone size come from that table. The sample profile shows approximately 23,000 clones; 70% to 85% of them were found once. Clones ranked in the top ten supply approximately 25% of the sample. The label giving this sample's treatment or condition can be read as: AdE1-LMPpoly-expanded autologous EBV-specific T-cell therapy followed by anti-PD-1 nivolumab.

From cysteine to phenylalanine, the CDR3 is 12 amino acids long. The sequence is cut down to CDR3 DNA, 36 bases in frame from base 1. The CDR1 and CDR2 encoded by the germline V gene (reference sequence) are SEHNR and FQNEAQ. V has 9 bases trimmed and J has 2 bases trimmed; junction bases matching no gene number 2. As regards this clone: No cognate antigen has been identified for it. Qualities for individual bases were not recorded, and no much larger clone is one base off.

Sequencing used CD8+ T cells from blood, obtained at day -245 from a patient whose treatment included autologous EBV-specific T cells and nivolumab. This receptor was identified in a man aged 35 to 55 with nasopharyngeal carcinoma. This chain is built from TRBV7-9 and TRBJ1-1, with 8 central nucleotides matching TRBD1. The nucleotide sequence is given as TGTGCCAGTGGGACAGGAAACACTGAAGCTTTCTTT. The resulting protein is CASGTGNTEAFF.